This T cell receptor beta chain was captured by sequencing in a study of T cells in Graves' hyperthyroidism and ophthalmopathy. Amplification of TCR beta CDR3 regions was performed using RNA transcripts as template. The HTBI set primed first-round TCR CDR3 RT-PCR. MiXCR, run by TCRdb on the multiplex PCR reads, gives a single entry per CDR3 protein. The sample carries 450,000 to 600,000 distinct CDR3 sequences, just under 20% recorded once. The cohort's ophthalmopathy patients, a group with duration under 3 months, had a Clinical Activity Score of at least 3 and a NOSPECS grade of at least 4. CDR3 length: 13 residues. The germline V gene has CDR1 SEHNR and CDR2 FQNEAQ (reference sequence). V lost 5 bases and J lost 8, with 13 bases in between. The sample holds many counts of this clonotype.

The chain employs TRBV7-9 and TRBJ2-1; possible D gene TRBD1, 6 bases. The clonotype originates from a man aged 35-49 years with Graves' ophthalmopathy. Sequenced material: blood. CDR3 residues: CASSTRGRDEQFF. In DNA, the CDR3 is TGTGCCAGCAGCACCAGGGGTAGAGATGAGCAGTTCTTC.